Below are 14 T cell receptor beta chains sequenced from a single sample in a study of control samples from healthy donors and cancer patients. Generated by immunoSEQ multiplex PCR, the TCRdb table keeps only in-frame clones and is missing some. The repertoire holds fewer than 90,000 clones, with around 90% as singletons. What was sequenced was PBMCs. The receptor set was obtained from a woman in her sixties or seventies with head and neck cancer.

The chain employs TRBV4-1 and TRBJ1-4; possible D gene TRBD1, 5 bases. V was trimmed by 2 bases and J by 5 bases, leaving 15 bases between them. Germline V gene sequence: CDR1 MGHRA, CDR2 YSYEKL. This CDR3 contains 16 residues. The chain's CDR3 is CASSQPSGDVNEKLFF. CDR3 DNA sequence: TGCGCCAGCAGCCAACCCTCGGGGGATGTCAATGAAAAACTGTTTTTT.

This clone was recorded once. The J gene is TRBJ2-7, the V gene TRBV5-4; no reliable D call. Germline loops: CDR1 SGHNT, CDR2 YYREEE (reference sequence). The CDR3 is made up of 14 amino acids. V was cut by 4 bases and J by 0 bases, with 11 bases left in between. CDR3 bases: TGTGCCAGCAGCGTGGAGCTCGGCTCCTACGAGCAGTACTTC. Its protein is CASSVELGSYEQYF.

V gene TRBV15 combines with J gene TRBJ2-1; 10 nucleotides line up with TRBD2. J gave up 10 bases and V 4 bases, and 10 bases lay outside the gene matches. The CDR3 totals 15 residues. From germline, CDR1 is LNHNV and CDR2 YYDKDF (reference sequence). This chain's CDR3 is CATSTAGGVIKEQFF. CDR3 in DNA: TGTGCCACCAGCACAGCGGGAGGGGTCATTAAAGAGCAGTTCTTC.

The chain recombines TRBV6-5 with TRBJ2-7; TRBD1 aligns across 7 bases. The CDR3 is made up of 12 amino acids. From germline, CDR1 is MNHEY and CDR2 SVGAGI. V lost 6 bases, J lost 3 bases, and 2 bases stayed unmatched. Here the CDR3 DNA reads TGTGCCAGCAGCAGACAGGGCTACGAGCAGTACTTC. Its protein product is CASSRQGYEQYF.

V usage is TRBV2 and J usage is TRBJ2-1; TRBD2 aligns across 9 bases. This CDR3 comprises 13 residues. V lost 6 bases and J lost 10; bases outside the gene matches: 7. In germline, CDR1 is SNHLY, CDR2 FYNNEI. The CDR3 DNA follows: TGTGCCAGCAGGGCCGGGACTAGCAGCGAGCAGTTCTTC. Its translation: CASRAGTSSEQFF.

The chain links TRBV5-1 to TRBJ2-3; D is undetermined. This CDR3 comprises 13 residues. V was shortened by 4 bases and J by 1 base, with 7 bases between the two germline ends. Germline loops: CDR1 SGHRS, CDR2 YFSETQ. CDR3 sequence: CASSTQGTDTQYF. CDR3 nucleotides: TGCGCCAGCAGCACCCAGGGCACAGATACGCAGTATTTT.

This rearrangement joins TRBV18 to TRBJ1-1, with TRBD1 as a possible D gene (5 bases). The CDR3 contains 14 residues. Trimming removed 2 bases at V and 1 base at J, with 8 bases between. From germline, CDR1 is KGHSH and CDR2 LQKENI. This chain's CDR3 is CASSPGTKNTEAFF. The DNA of the CDR3 is TGTGCCAGCTCACCAGGGACTAAGAACACTGAAGCTTTCTTT.

V gene TRBV11-2 combines with J gene TRBJ2-6; either TRBD1 or TRBD2 may fit D (5 bases each). Trimming left V 3 bases short and J 0 bases short, with 9 bases between. The CDR3 consists of 16 residues. Germline CDR1 is SGHAT and CDR2 is FQNNGV. DNA for the CDR3: TGTGCCAGCAGCTTGGGACCAGCCTCTGGGGCCAACGTCCTGACTTTC. This gives the protein CASSLGPASGANVLTF.

This CDR3 is CASNGVGSYEQYF. CDR3 DNA sequence: TGTGCCAGCAACGGGGTGGGGTCCTACGAGCAGTACTTC. The rearrangement links TRBV2 to TRBJ2-7; perhaps TRBD2 as D (5 bases). The V end was cut by 7 bases, the J end by 1 base, with 11 bases between. Per the germline V gene, CDR1 is SNHLY and CDR2 is FYNNEI. The CDR3 length is 13 residues.

V is TRBV27 and J is TRBJ1-4, with TRBD1 as a possible D gene (5 bases). Germline CDR1 MNHEY, CDR2 SMNVEV (reference sequence). The CDR3 runs to 20 residues. Trimming cost V 6 bases and J 1 base, with 27 bases left between them. The CDR3 DNA sequence: TGTGCCAGCAGCAGACGAATCCAACAGGAACGGAGAATAACTAATGAAAAACTGTTTTTT. The encoded protein is CASSRRIQQERRITNEKLFF.

The V and J genes are TRBV14 and TRBJ2-2, with 10 bases aligning to TRBD1. The CDR3 extends over 15 amino acids. Germline trimming cut 4 bases from V and 8 bases from J; bases unmatched to any gene: 7. Germline V gene lookup returns CDR1 SGHDN and CDR2 FVKESK. The CDR3 sequence: CASSPLRTGGGELFF. In DNA form, the CDR3 reads TGTGCCAGCAGCCCGCTGCGGACAGGGGGTGGGGAGCTGTTTTTT.

J is TRBJ1-1 and V is TRBV2, with D unclear. CDR1 SNHLY and CDR2 FYNNEI come from the germline V gene. Trimming removed 4 bases at V and 3 bases at J, with 15 bases between. The CDR3 totals 15 residues. The CDR3 nucleotides are TGTGCCAGCAGTGTCTGGACCGGCGGGGACACTGAAGCTTTCTTT. Its protein product is CASSVWTGGDTEAFF.

The V call is TRBV7-2, the J call TRBJ2-1; 9 nucleotides agree with TRBD2. From germline, CDR1 is SGHTA and CDR2 FQGNSA. This CDR3 has 16 residues. Losses at the gene ends were 2 bases for V and 2 bases for J; bases not matched to a gene: 4. This chain's CDR3 is CASSLRGLAPYNEQFF. The CDR3 coding sequence is TGTGCCAGCAGCTTAAGGGGACTAGCCCCCTACAATGAGCAGTTCTTC.

This chain joins TRBV5-4 and TRBJ2-3; tentatively, D is TRBD1 (8 bases). The length of the CDR3 is 17 residues. The ends were cut back, 4 bases at V and 2 bases at J, with 20 bases in the middle. Per the germline V gene, CDR1 is SGHNT and CDR2 is YYREEE (reference sequence). The CDR3 bases are TGTGCCAGCAGCCACGGGGGGTTGACAGGGGCCACAGATACGCAGTATTTT. It codes for CASSHGGLTGATDTQYF.